Listed below are T cell receptor beta chains from one sample, sequenced in a study of cytomegalovirus exposure and HLA in healthy donors. Sequenced by immunoSEQ multiplex PCR; TCRdb stores in-frame clones only, minus some. This table lists about 140,000 clones. The sequencing input was PBMCs. These receptors originate from a woman in her late teens or twenties in good health and CMV-seronegative. The CDR3 runs from the conserved cysteine through the conserved F or W. A D gene is named only where the DNA matches it firmly.

cdr3_length: 14; j_call: TRBJ2-7; v_call: TRBV6-1; d_call: .; cdr3_aa: CASISRLDSYEQYF; cdr3_nt: TGTGCCAGCATCTCCCGGCTAGATTCCTACGAGCAGTACTTC
cdr3_length: 16; j_call: TRBJ2-1; v_call: TRBV6-5; d_call: TRBD2; cdr3_aa: CASSSLIREGRDEQFF; cdr3_nt: TGTGCCAGCAGTTCCCTCATCCGGGAGGGAAGGGATGAGCAGTTCTTC
cdr3_length: 14; j_call: TRBJ1-4; v_call: TRBV5-1; d_call: .; cdr3_aa: CASSLGTVDEKLFF; cdr3_nt: TGCGCCAGCAGCTTGGGGACAGTCGATGAAAAACTGTTTTTT
cdr3_length: 16; j_call: TRBJ2-3; v_call: TRBV7-2; d_call: TRBD2; cdr3_aa: CASSKFSGSTTDTQYF; cdr3_nt: TGTGCCAGCAGCAAATTTAGCGGGAGTACGACAGATACGCAGTATTTT
cdr3_length: 15; j_call: TRBJ2-3; v_call: TRBV10-3; d_call: .; cdr3_aa: CAISTKVGGSDTQYF; cdr3_nt: TGTGCCATCAGTACGAAAGTCGGAGGGTCCGATACGCAGTATTTT
cdr3_length: 12; j_call: TRBJ1-2; v_call: TRBV30; d_call: .; cdr3_aa: CAWSPGDYGYTF; cdr3_nt: TGTGCCTGGAGTCCGGGGGACTATGGCTACACCTTC
cdr3_length: 16; j_call: TRBJ2-3; v_call: TRBV29-1; d_call: TRBD2; cdr3_aa: CSVDNRLAGGTDTQYF; cdr3_nt: TGCAGCGTTGACAACCGACTAGCGGGAGGGACAGATACGCAGTATTTT
cdr3_length: 13; j_call: TRBJ1-2; v_call: TRBV6-1; d_call: .; cdr3_aa: CASSDSTDYGYTF; cdr3_nt: TGTGCCAGCAGTGATTCGACAGACTATGGCTACACCTTC
cdr3_length: 12; j_call: TRBJ2-3; v_call: TRBV6-6; d_call: .; cdr3_aa: CASSYRADTQYF; cdr3_nt: TGTGCCAGCAGTTACCGGGCAGATACGCAGTATTTT
cdr3_length: 15; j_call: TRBJ2-7; v_call: TRBV7-2; d_call: .; cdr3_aa: CASSLGGGTSYEQYF; cdr3_nt: TGTGCCAGCAGCTTAGGTGGCGGGACCTCCTACGAGCAGTACTTC
cdr3_length: 16; j_call: TRBJ2-1; v_call: TRBV4-3; d_call: TRBD1; cdr3_aa: CASSQELQGAYNEQFF; cdr3_nt: TGCGCCAGCAGCCAAGAGCTGCAGGGGGCTTACAATGAGCAGTTCTTC
cdr3_length: 16; j_call: TRBJ1-1; v_call: TRBV18; d_call: TRBD1; cdr3_aa: CASSPIHTGGYTEAFF; cdr3_nt: TGTGCCAGCTCACCTATTCATACAGGGGGCTACACTGAAGCTTTCTTT
cdr3_length: 13; j_call: TRBJ1-1; v_call: TRBV5-1; d_call: .; cdr3_aa: CASSEGENTEAFF; cdr3_nt: TGCGCCAGCAGCGAGGGAGAAAACACTGAAGCTTTCTTT
cdr3_length: 15; j_call: TRBJ2-4; v_call: TRBV30; d_call: .; cdr3_aa: CAWSGGLLAKNIQYF; cdr3_nt: TGTGCCTGGAGCGGAGGGTTACTAGCCAAAAACATTCAGTACTTC
cdr3_length: 13; j_call: TRBJ1-1; v_call: TRBV7-8; d_call: .; cdr3_aa: CASSLYSYSEAFF; cdr3_nt: TGTGCCAGCAGCTTATATTCATACAGTGAAGCTTTCTTT
cdr3_length: 15; j_call: TRBJ2-5; v_call: TRBV10-1; d_call: TRBD2; cdr3_aa: CASSDSGRAGETQYF; cdr3_nt: TGCGCCAGCAGTGATAGCGGGAGGGCCGGGGAGACCCAGTACTTC
cdr3_length: 13; j_call: TRBJ1-1; v_call: TRBV13; d_call: .; cdr3_aa: CASSLIGEPEAFF; cdr3_nt: TGTGCCAGCAGCTTAATCGGTGAGCCTGAAGCTTTCTTT
cdr3_length: 15; j_call: TRBJ1-1; v_call: TRBV27; d_call: .; cdr3_aa: CASSSHKTAGTEAFF; cdr3_nt: TGTGCCAGCAGTTCTCACAAGACAGCGGGCACTGAAGCTTTCTTT
cdr3_length: 17; j_call: TRBJ2-3; v_call: TRBV9; d_call: TRBD2; cdr3_aa: CASSVDRLAGSTDTQYF; cdr3_nt: TGTGCCAGCAGCGTAGACAGACTAGCGGGCAGCACAGATACGCAGTATTTT